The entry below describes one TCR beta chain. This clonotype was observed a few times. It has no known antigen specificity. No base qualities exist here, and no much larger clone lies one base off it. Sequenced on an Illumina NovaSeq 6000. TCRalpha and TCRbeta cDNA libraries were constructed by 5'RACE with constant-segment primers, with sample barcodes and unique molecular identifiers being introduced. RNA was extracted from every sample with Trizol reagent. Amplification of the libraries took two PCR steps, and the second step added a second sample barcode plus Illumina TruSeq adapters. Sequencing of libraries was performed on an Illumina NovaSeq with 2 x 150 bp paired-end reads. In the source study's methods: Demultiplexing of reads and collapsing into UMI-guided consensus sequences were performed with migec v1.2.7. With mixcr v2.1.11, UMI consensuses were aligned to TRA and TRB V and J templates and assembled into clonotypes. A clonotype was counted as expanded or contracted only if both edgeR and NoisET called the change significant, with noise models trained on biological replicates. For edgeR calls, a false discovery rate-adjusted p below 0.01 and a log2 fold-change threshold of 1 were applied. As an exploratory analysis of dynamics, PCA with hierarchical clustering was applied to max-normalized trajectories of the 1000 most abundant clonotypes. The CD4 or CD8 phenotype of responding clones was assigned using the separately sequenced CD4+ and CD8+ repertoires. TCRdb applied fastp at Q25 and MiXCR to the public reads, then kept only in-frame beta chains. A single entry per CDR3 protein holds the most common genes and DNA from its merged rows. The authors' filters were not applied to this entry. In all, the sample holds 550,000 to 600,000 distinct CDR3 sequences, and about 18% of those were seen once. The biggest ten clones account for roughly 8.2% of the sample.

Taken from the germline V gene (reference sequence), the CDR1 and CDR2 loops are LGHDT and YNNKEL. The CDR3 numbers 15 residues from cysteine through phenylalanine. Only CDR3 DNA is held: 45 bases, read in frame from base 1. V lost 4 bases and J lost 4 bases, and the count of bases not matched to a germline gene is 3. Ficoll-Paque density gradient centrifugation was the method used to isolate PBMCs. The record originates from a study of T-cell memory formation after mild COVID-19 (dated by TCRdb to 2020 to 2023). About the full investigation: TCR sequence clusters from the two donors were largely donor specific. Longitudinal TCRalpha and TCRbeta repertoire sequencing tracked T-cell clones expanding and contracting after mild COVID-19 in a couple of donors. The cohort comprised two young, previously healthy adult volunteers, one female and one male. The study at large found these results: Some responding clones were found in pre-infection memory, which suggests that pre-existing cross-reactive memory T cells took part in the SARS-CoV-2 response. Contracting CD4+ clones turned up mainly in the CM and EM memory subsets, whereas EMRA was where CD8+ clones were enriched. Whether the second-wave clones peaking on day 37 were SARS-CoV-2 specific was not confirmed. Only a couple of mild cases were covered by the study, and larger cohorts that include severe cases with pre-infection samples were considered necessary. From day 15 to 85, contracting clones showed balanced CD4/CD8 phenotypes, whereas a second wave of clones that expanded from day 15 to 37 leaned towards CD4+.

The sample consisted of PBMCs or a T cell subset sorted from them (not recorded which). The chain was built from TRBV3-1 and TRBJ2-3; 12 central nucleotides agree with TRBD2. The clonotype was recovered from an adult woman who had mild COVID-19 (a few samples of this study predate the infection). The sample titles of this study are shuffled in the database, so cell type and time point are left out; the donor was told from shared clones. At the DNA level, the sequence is TGTGCCAGCAGCCCCTGGACTAGCGGGGCAGATACGCAGTATTTT. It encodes CASSPWTSGADTQYF.